This T cell receptor (beta chain) was captured in a study of CD8 T cells in Susac syndrome. Random-hexamer reverse transcription was applied to about 0.45 to 1 ug RNA. TCRdb reprocessed the immunoSEQ multiplex PCR reads via MiXCR and lists one record per CDR3 protein. This sample has fewer than 350,000 distinct CDR3 sequences, with roughly nine tenths found just once. In germline, CDR1 is DFQATT, CDR2 SNEGSKA (reference sequence). V was clipped by 1 base and J by 4 bases; unmatched bases: 5. The CDR3 contains 14 residues. The sequence was collected from a human donor with multiple sclerosis. The chain carries TRBV20-1 and TRBJ1-1; 8 bases fit TRBD1. Sequenced input: CD4+ T cells from PBMCs. The CDR3 protein is CSARVTGGSTEAFF. In DNA, the CDR3 is TGCAGTGCTAGAGTAACAGGGGGTAGCACTGAAGCTTTCTTT.